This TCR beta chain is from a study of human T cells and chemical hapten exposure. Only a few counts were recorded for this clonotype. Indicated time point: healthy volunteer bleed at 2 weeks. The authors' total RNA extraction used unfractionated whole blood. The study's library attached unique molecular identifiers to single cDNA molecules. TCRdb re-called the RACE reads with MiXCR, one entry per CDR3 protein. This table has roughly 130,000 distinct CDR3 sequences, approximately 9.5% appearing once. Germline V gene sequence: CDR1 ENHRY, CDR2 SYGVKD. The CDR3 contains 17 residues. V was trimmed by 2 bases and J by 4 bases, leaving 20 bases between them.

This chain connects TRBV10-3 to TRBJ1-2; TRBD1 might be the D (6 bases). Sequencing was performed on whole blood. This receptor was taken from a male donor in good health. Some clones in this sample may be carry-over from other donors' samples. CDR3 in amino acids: CAISEPRRQAGSYGYTF. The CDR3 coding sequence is TGTGCCATCAGTGAGCCCCGCAGACAGGCGGGATCCTATGGCTACACCTTC.